This is a list of T cell receptor beta chains from one sample in a study of blood T cell repertoires in COVID-19. Sequenced by immunoSEQ multiplex PCR; TCRdb stores in-frame clones only, minus some. The data show 130,000 to 150,000 clones, with 80% seen just once and under 15% held by the top ten. The sequenced sample consisted of peripheral blood. The receptors derive from a man between 60 and 70 years old with active or convalescent COVID-19. The CDR3 runs from the conserved cysteine through the conserved F or W. A D gene is named only where the DNA matches it firmly. Clone sizes are given selectively: once, few, many, or a class where the clone is expanded.

CDR3nt	CDR3aa	len	v_gene	j_gene	d_gene	abundance
TGTGCCAGCAGTTTTAGTCGAGGCGCGACTGGCTACACCTTC	CASSFSRGATGYTF	14	TRBV27	TRBJ1-2	NA	NA
TGTGCCAGCAGCCCGGGCCGCAGGGACGAGCAGTACTTC	CASSPGRRDEQYF	13	TRBV5-6	TRBJ2-7	NA	NA
TGTGCCACCACGGAAGGGGTAAGGGGCGAGCAGTACTTC	CATTEGVRGEQYF	13	TRBV15	TRBJ2-7	NA	once
TGCAGCGTTGAACGCCCCCTCGGCACCTTC	CSVERPLGTF	10	TRBV29-1	TRBJ1-2	NA	NA
TGTGCCAGCAGCTTGACTTGGCTCGAGCAGTACTTC	CASSLTWLEQYF	12	TRBV7-9	TRBJ2-7	NA	NA
TGTGCCACCAGCAGAGGGGACAGAAACACTGAAGCTTTCTTT	CATSRGDRNTEAFF	14	TRBV15	TRBJ1-1	TRBD1	NA
TGTGCCAGTAGTAGCGAGCGGGAGAGTACTAGCACAGATACGCAGTATTTT	CASSSERESTSTDTQYF	17	TRBV19	TRBJ2-3	TRBD2	NA
TGTGCCAGCAGCAGGACAGGGGTCCATGAGCAGTTCTTC	CASSRTGVHEQFF	13	TRBV11-3	TRBJ2-1	TRBD1	NA
TGTGCCAGCAGCCCCCGGACAGGGGTCGACGAGCAGTACTTC	CASSPRTGVDEQYF	14	TRBV9	TRBJ2-7	TRBD1	NA
TGCGCCAGCAGCCCTCGAGGATCCTTTGGCTACACCTTC	CASSPRGSFGYTF	13	TRBV4-1	TRBJ1-2	NA	NA
TGTGCCAGTAGTTTACGCGGGTCCACAGGCACAGATACGCAGTATTTT	CASSLRGSTGTDTQYF	16	TRBV19	TRBJ2-3	NA	NA
TGTGCCAGCAGCTTTCAAGGGGAAGATACGCAGTATTTT	CASSFQGEDTQYF	13	TRBV5-5	TRBJ2-3	NA	NA
TGTGCCAGCAGCGTAGGAAGAGCTAATGAAAAACTGTTTTTT	CASSVGRANEKLFF	14	TRBV9	TRBJ1-4	NA	NA
TGTGCCAGCAGCCAAGGTGACAGTCACACCGGGGAGCTGTTTTTT	CASSQGDSHTGELFF	15	TRBV4-2	TRBJ2-2	NA	NA
TGCAGCGTGTCTAAAACTGGACTGCGGGAGACCCAGTACTTC	CSVSKTGLRETQYF	14	TRBV29-1	TRBJ2-5	NA	NA
TGTGCCAGTACCTCTGCTCGGGACACTGAAGCTTTCTTT	CASTSARDTEAFF	13	TRBV19	TRBJ1-1	NA	once
TGTGCCAGCAGGACTAACAAAAGGACAGGCTCCTACGAGCAGTACTTC	CASRTNKRTGSYEQYF	16	TRBV28	TRBJ2-7	TRBD1	NA
TGTGCCAGCAGCCCCGGGACTAGCGGACACAATGAGCAGTTCTTC	CASSPGTSGHNEQFF	15	TRBV5-4	TRBJ2-1	TRBD2	NA
TGTGCCAGCAGCACAAGGGACAGCCTTAACTATGGCTACACCTTC	CASSTRDSLNYGYTF	15	TRBV7-9	TRBJ1-2	TRBD1	NA
TGTGCCAGTAGTACTGGACAGGGAGTCTACTATGGCTACACCTTC	CASSTGQGVYYGYTF	15	TRBV19	TRBJ1-2	TRBD1	few
TGTGCCAGCAGCTTGGATCTTATGGGTCAGGGAAACATTCAGTACTTC	CASSLDLMGQGNIQYF	16	TRBV5-4	TRBJ2-4	NA	NA
TGTGCCAGCAGCCATCCGACTAGAAGCACAGATACGCAGTATTTT	CASSHPTRSTDTQYF	15	TRBV14	TRBJ2-3	NA	NA
TGTGCCAGCAGCTTAGTAGTTGGCAGGGGAATAAACGAGCAGTACTTC	CASSLVVGRGINEQYF	16	TRBV7-9	TRBJ2-7	NA	NA
TGTGCCAGCAGACAGACAGGGGCCGCGAACACCGGGGAGCTGTTTTTT	CASRQTGAANTGELFF	16	TRBV25-1	TRBJ2-2	TRBD1	few
TGTGCCAGCAGCGAACAACAGGGTTCTCCTGAAAAACTGTTTTTT	CASSEQQGSPEKLFF	15	TRBV9	TRBJ1-4	NA	NA
TGTGCCAGCAGCACTCATGCCTGGGGGGGAGACTATGGCTACACCTTC	CASSTHAWGGDYGYTF	16	TRBV11-2	TRBJ1-2	NA	NA
TGTGCCAGCAGTTACGCCGGAGGGGTCAATCAGCCCCAGCATTTT	CASSYAGGVNQPQHF	15	TRBV6-2/TRBV6-3	TRBJ1-5	NA	NA
TGTGCCAGCGGCCAGGAGGCGGGCGGCTCGGCCCAGCATTTT	CASGQEAGGSAQHF	14	TRBV2	TRBJ1-5	NA	NA
TGTGCCAGCAGCTCCCTTGCGGGACTGTCCTACGAGCAGTACTTC	CASSSLAGLSYEQYF	15	TRBV7-9	TRBJ2-7	NA	once
TGTGCCAGCAGTCCCCGGGACATTTCCTACGAGCAGTACTTC	CASSPRDISYEQYF	14	TRBV25-1	TRBJ2-7	NA	NA
TGTGCCAGCGGGGGGGGCCCCTACAATGAGCAGTTCTTC	CASGGGPYNEQFF	13	TRBV11-2	TRBJ2-1	NA	NA
TGTGCCAGCAGTTACAGGACAGGATACAATGAGCAGTTCTTC	CASSYRTGYNEQFF	14	TRBV6-2/TRBV6-3	TRBJ2-1	TRBD1	NA
TGTGCCAGCAGCGGGACTAGCGGGAGAGTAGACGAGCAGTACTTC	CASSGTSGRVDEQYF	15	TRBV5-5	TRBJ2-7	TRBD2	NA
TGCAGCGTTGCAAACAGCGGGCCCGGGGAGCTGTTTTTT	CSVANSGPGELFF	13	TRBV29-1	TRBJ2-2	NA	many
TGTGCCATCAGTGTCCAGGGCAATGAGCAGTTCTTC	CAISVQGNEQFF	12	TRBV10-3	TRBJ2-1	NA	once
TGTGCCAGCATGCGGGGGGCATTTGGAAACACCATATATTTT	CASMRGAFGNTIYF	14	TRBV6-5	TRBJ1-3	NA	NA
TGTGCCAGCCGACGATGGACAGGGGTCACCGGGGAGCTGTTTTTT	CASRRWTGVTGELFF	15	TRBV7-6	TRBJ2-2	TRBD1	once
TGCAGCGTTGCAGGGATGGCCTACAATGAGCAGTTCTTC	CSVAGMAYNEQFF	13	TRBV29-1	TRBJ2-1	NA	NA
TGTGCCAGCAGCTTAACGTCAACTAGCGGAAGGGGTGAGCAGTTCTTC	CASSLTSTSGRGEQFF	16	TRBV7-3	TRBJ2-1	TRBD2	once
TGTGCCACCAGTGAGGGGCTTTCCTACAATGAGCAGTTCTTC	CATSEGLSYNEQFF	14	TRBV24-1	TRBJ2-1	NA	NA
TGTGCCAGCAGTACTAGCGGGTGGGAGAATGAGCAGTTCTTC	CASSTSGWENEQFF	14	TRBV6-2/TRBV6-3	TRBJ2-1	TRBD2	NA
TGTGCCAGCAGTTCCGCCGGGGGTCAGCCCCAGCATTTT	CASSSAGGQPQHF	13	TRBV12-3/TRBV12-4	TRBJ1-5	NA	NA
TGTGCCAGCAACGGACCGGGACAGGGGACCTACGAGCAGTACTTC	CASNGPGQGTYEQYF	15	TRBV28	TRBJ2-7	TRBD1	NA
TGTGCCAGCAGTTCCCCTAGCGGGGGCACAGATACGCAGTATTTT	CASSSPSGGTDTQYF	15	TRBV7-6	TRBJ2-3	TRBD2	NA
TGTGCCAGCAGCGCCGTCCGTGCGGTTTACAATGAGCAGTTCTTC	CASSAVRAVYNEQFF	15	TRBV11-3	TRBJ2-1	NA	NA
TGTGCCAGCAGCCCGGCGACAGGGGGCGGCTACACCTTC	CASSPATGGGYTF	13	TRBV28	TRBJ1-2	TRBD1	few
TGTGCCAGCAGTTCCCGGACTAGCGGATTTAGCACAGATACGCAGTATTTT	CASSSRTSGFSTDTQYF	17	TRBV6-2/TRBV6-3	TRBJ2-3	TRBD2	NA
TGTGCCAGCTCACGCGGGACCGTTGAAAAACTGTTTTTT	CASSRGTVEKLFF	13	TRBV18	TRBJ1-4	NA	NA
TGTGCCAGCAGCCAAGGGCAGGGCCCACCCGGGGAGCTGTTTTTT	CASSQGQGPPGELFF	15	TRBV4-2	TRBJ2-2	NA	NA
TGTGCCAGCAGCCCCCGCGGCGGTAACACTGAAGCTTTCTTT	CASSPRGGNTEAFF	14	TRBV5-4	TRBJ1-1	NA	NA
TGTGCCAGTAGTCGAGGACTAGCGGTTGAGCAGTTCTTC	CASSRGLAVEQFF	13	TRBV19	TRBJ2-1	TRBD2	NA
TGTGCCAGCAGCCCCGGGACAGGGGATTTGGATCAGCCCCAGCATTTT	CASSPGTGDLDQPQHF	16	TRBV7-2	TRBJ1-5	TRBD1	NA
TGTGCCAGCAGTGAAGTACCAGCCAGGGTGGCTCAGCCCCAGCATTTT	CASSEVPARVAQPQHF	16	TRBV6-1	TRBJ1-5	NA	NA
TGTGCCAGCAGCGTAGCTGGGGGTAGCGGGAGCCCCCGGGAGACCCAGTACTTC	CASSVAGGSGSPRETQYF	18	TRBV9	TRBJ2-5	TRBD2	once
TGTGCCAGCAGCCAAGGGCAGGGGGACGGCTACACCTTC	CASSQGQGDGYTF	13	TRBV7-3	TRBJ1-2	TRBD1	NA
TGCAGCGTTGAAGTCTTCGACAGGGTATTAGAAGCTTTCTTT	CSVEVFDRVLEAFF	14	TRBV29-1	TRBJ1-1	TRBD1	NA
TGTGCCAGCAGTGTCGGAAACAGTCTTTTCAATCAGCCCCAGCATTTT	CASSVGNSLFNQPQHF	16	TRBV2	TRBJ1-5	NA	NA
TGCGCCAGCAGCCATGGAAGGGGCCCAGAGCCTAGCGCCGGGGAGCTGTTTTTT	CASSHGRGPEPSAGELFF	18	TRBV4-1	TRBJ2-2	NA	NA
TGTGCCAGCAGCCAAAGGCAGGGCACAGATACGCAGTATTTT	CASSQRQGTDTQYF	14	TRBV3-1/TRBV3-2	TRBJ2-3	NA	few
TGTGCCAGCAGCCAAACAGGGAGCTCCTACGAGCAGTACTTC	CASSQTGSSYEQYF	14	TRBV28	TRBJ2-7	NA	NA